This T cell receptor beta chain originates from a study of cytomegalovirus exposure and HLA in healthy donors. Across the whole study: Tens of millions of unique TCR sequences came from HLA-typed donors in an early release. Clustering assigned 81% of the approximately 400 genotyped donors to the Caucasian-associated ancestry cluster.

The PCR was carried out with 60 Vbeta primers and 13 Jbeta primers. Profiled with immunoSEQ multiplex PCR; TCRdb holds only in-frame clones, not every one. The top ten clones hold over 1.5% of a sample with 130,000 or so clones, over 60% of them seen once. Notes on the study in general: Later analysis identified about 17,000 TCR beta sequences associated with HLA alleles, using a false discovery rate threshold of 0.05. The classifier, whose performance was assessed in both the original and validation cohorts, reportedly diagnosed cytomegalovirus status with high specificity and sensitivity.

Details on this clone: Its antigen remains unknown.

Trimming removed 4 bases from V and 6 bases from J; junction bases left unmatched: 6. In germline, CDR1 is SQVTM, CDR2 ANQGSEA. This CDR3 spans 15 amino acids. Material for sequencing was PBMCs. This clonotype was sampled from a man aged 40-55 years in good health and CMV-seronegative. The rearrangement links TRBV29-1 to TRBJ2-1; 13 bases match TRBD2. CDR3 sequence reads: CSVGGLAGAFNEQFF. DNA for the CDR3: TGCAGCGTTGGCGGACTAGCGGGAGCATTCAATGAGCAGTTCTTC.